This TCR beta chain was observed in a study of shared T cell receptors in the human thymus. Assay used: immunoSEQ multiplex PCR; TCRdb lists only in-frame clones, some missing. The sample lists about 400,000 clones, approximately 95% occurring once. With V trimmed by 8 bases and J by 4 bases, 10 bases remained unmatched. Germline V gene sequence: CDR1 MNHNS, CDR2 SASEGT. The CDR3 is 15 amino acids. The receptor's source is a human donor. The sample comprised thymocytes. The chain couples TRBV6-1 to TRBJ1-5; 8 nucleotides align to TRBD1. CDR3 nucleotide sequence: TGTGCCAGCGGTGCCGGGACAGGCGGTAATCAGCCCCAGCATTTT. Translated, it gives CASGAGTGGNQPQHF.